This TCR beta chain was observed in a study of read filtering for tumor transcriptome and immune sequencing. Study context: Revised staging placed fewer than ten patients in R-ISS I, 15 to 20 in II, 6 or 7 in III. Findings of the study overall: In IR-seq, single-read clonotypes were around 85% of clonotypes but around 3.2% of reads. Dropping single-read clonotypes raised IR-seq and RNA-seq shared-clonotype correlation.

This library used roughly 370 ng RNA and molecular barcoded adaptors spanning alpha/delta and beta/gamma chains. TCRdb used MiXCR to reprocess the reads, holding one entry per CDR3 protein. The sample comprises some 62,000 distinct CDR3 sequences, 14% of which are singletons, and roughly 45% rests with the top ten. Sampling of bone marrow took place during active disease in every patient. This clonotype was observed at least ten times. Its antigen is not known. V was clipped by 7 bases and J by 5 bases, with 8 bases between them. The CDR3 covers 10 residues. Germline lookup yields CDR1 SQVTM and CDR2 ANQGSEA.

Sequencing was performed on a population of CD138-negative cells sorted from bone marrow. V usage is TRBV29-1 and J usage is TRBJ1-1; D is unclear. This TCR derives from a donor aged 40 or over with multiple myeloma. The CDR3 region is CSAKSTEAFF. In DNA form, the CDR3 reads TGCAGCGCTAAATCAACTGAAGCTTTCTTT.